The rows below give T cell receptor beta chains drawn from one sample of a study of technical replicates of blood from several donors. Data came from immunoSEQ multiplex PCR; TCRdb stores just in-frame clones and leaves some out. The data hold 50,000 to 70,000 clones, with about 94% observed a single time. Sequencing was performed on PBMCs. The receptors stem from a human donor in good health. Some clones in this sample may be carry-over from other donors' samples. Each CDR3 is given with its conserved first and last residue.

J gene,V gene,CDR3 protein
TRBJ2-7,TRBV4-1,CASSQDQGNEQYF
TRBJ2-4,TRBV4-3,CASSQDTGVGKNIQYF
TRBJ2-1,TRBV7-8,CASKGSGSWNEQFF
TRBJ1-4,TRBV30,CAWSPGANEKLFF
TRBJ2-3,TRBV6-5,CASSYYQGDTQYF
TRBJ2-2,TRBV5-8,CASRSRQGKTGELFF
TRBJ2-2,TRBV6-6,CASSPYQTSGTGELFF
TRBJ2-7,TRBV4-3,CASSQTWGDSYEQYF
TRBJ1-1,TRBV4-1,CASSHLPGQSRDTEAFF
TRBJ2-5,TRBV18,CASSSSWTPYQETQYF
TRBJ2-2,TRBV27,CASSFRVQAGELFF
TRBJ1-2,TRBV19,CASREQGAYGYTF
TRBJ2-3,TRBV6-1,CASSSPGQGKSQYF
TRBJ2-3,TRBV6-4,CASSQRGGLTDTQYF
TRBJ1-2,TRBV4-3,CASSQDLDRERINYGYTF
TRBJ2-3,TRBV4-1,CASSLTGTSGLDTQYF
TRBJ2-1,TRBV5-1,CASSLAGSTSGPNNEQFF
TRBJ1-4,TRBV18,CASSPPGRGNEKLFF
TRBJ2-7,TRBV10-3,CAIKRYEQYF
TRBJ2-2,TRBV30,CAWSAIGRGNTGELFF
TRBJ2-7,TRBV5-1,CASSPRQGGLLGQYF
TRBJ1-6,TRBV18,CASSPGQGRHSPLHF
TRBJ1-6,TRBV30,CAWRQPSSPLHF
TRBJ2-3,TRBV6-5,CASSYSLAGADTQYF
TRBJ1-2,TRBV5-6,CASSGELGARYGYTF
TRBJ2-5,TRBV7-9,CASRTGVSETQYF
TRBJ1-2,TRBV7-9,CASSLQGGDYGYTF
TRBJ2-3,TRBV23-1,CASSQIGEDTQYF
TRBJ1-6,TRBV7-2,CASSLSAGINSPLHF
TRBJ2-7,TRBV15,CATSRDLSGLAGVFYEQYF
TRBJ1-4,TRBV18,CASSPGDRGEKLFF
TRBJ2-1,TRBV5-1,CASSLVRNEQFF
TRBJ2-1,TRBV2,CASRLGAGTYNEQFF
TRBJ1-2,TRBV28,CASSQRPTGVGYTF
TRBJ1-2,TRBV11-2,CASSLDGPANGYTF
TRBJ2-6,TRBV2,CASRKEAFGSGANVLTF
TRBJ2-3,TRBV4-3,CASSQDFPGRRGDTQYF
TRBJ1-5,TRBV30,CACETGARRGPQHF
TRBJ2-3,TRBV5-6,CASSSELDTQYF
TRBJ2-5,TRBV4-3,CASSHGQGHQETQYF
TRBJ1-1,TRBV30,CAWSQGLSDRAFF
TRBJ1-1,TRBV2,CASNKAGQGRTEAFF